This entry lists 14 T cell receptor beta chains sequenced from one sample in a study of blood T cell repertoires in COVID-19. Assay used: immunoSEQ multiplex PCR; TCRdb lists only in-frame clones, some missing. The sample gives approximately 290,000 clones, 70% to 90% of which show up once; 0.75% to 0.95% is in the top ten. The sequencing sample was made of peripheral blood. The receptors were gathered from a human donor with COVID-19, enrolled during active disease. The donor label of this sample is uncertain.

This sequence joins TRBV11-1 and TRBJ2-3; 9 bases are shared with TRBD1. This CDR3 is 16 amino acids long. Trimming cost V 5 bases and J 3 bases; bases outside gene matches: 9. The germline CDR1 and CDR2 sequences are SGHAT and FQDESV (reference sequence). CDR3 sequence reads: CASSLRTGERTDTQYF. The CDR3 coding sequence is TGTGCCAGCAGCCTCCGGACAGGGGAAAGGACAGATACGCAGTATTTT.

V gene TRBV3-1 (or the pseudogene TRBV3-2) combines with J gene TRBJ1-2, with 7 bases identical to TRBD1. V lost 2 bases, J lost 5 bases, and 5 bases stayed unmatched. This CDR3 has 14 residues. Germline assignment: CDR1 LGHDT and CDR2 YNNKEL (reference sequence). The DNA for the CDR3 is TGTGCCAGCAGCCAAAGGACAGGAGCGTATGGCTACACCTTC. Amino acid sequence: CASSQRTGAYGYTF.

This rearrangement joins TRBV11-3 to TRBJ2-3; D may be TRBD2 (5 bases). Trimming cost V 2 bases and J 4 bases, with 10 bases left between them. CDR1 SGHNT and CDR2 YENEEA come from the germline V gene. This CDR3 comprises 14 residues. CDR3 DNA: TGTGCCAGCAGCTTAAACGGGATCGCAGATACGCAGTATTTT. Translating it yields CASSLNGIADTQYF.

The J gene is TRBJ2-7, the V gene TRBV11-2, with 9 bases matching TRBD1. Looked up from germline, CDR1 is SGHAT and CDR2 is FQNNGV. J gave up 12 bases and V 5 bases, and 5 bases lay outside the gene matches. This CDR3 spans 11 amino acids. The CDR3 coding sequence is TGTGCCAGCAGCCCTACAGGGGGCCTGTACTTC. It codes for CASSPTGGLYF.

This rearrangement joins TRBV3-1 (or the pseudogene TRBV3-2) to TRBJ2-2; the D is unclear. The germline CDR1 and CDR2 sequences are LGHDT and YNNKEL (reference sequence). CDR3 length: 14 amino acids. Trimming removed 3 bases at V and 4 bases at J, with 9 bases between. In nucleotides, the CDR3 is TGTGCCAGCAGCCAGATTAAGAGCACCGGGGAGCTGTTTTTT. Encoded protein: CASSQIKSTGELFF.

This clone was picked up one time. The chain uses TRBV5-1 and TRBJ1-1; perhaps TRBD1 as D (5 bases). Trimming cost V 6 bases and J 3 bases, with 15 bases left between them. The CDR3 is made up of 14 amino acids. Germline values: CDR1 SGHRS, CDR2 YFSETQ. CDR3 sequence reads: CASTRDGLDTEAFF. CDR3 coding DNA: TGCGCCAGCACCAGGGACGGACTAGACACTGAAGCTTTCTTT. The variable domain in full, with the rest retrieved from reference TRBV5-1 and TRBJ1-1, is KAGVTQTPRYLIKTRGQQVTLSCSPISGHRSVSWYQQTPGQGLQFLFEYFSETQRNKGNFPGRFSGRQFSNSRSEMNVSTLELGDSALYLCASTRDGLDTEAFFGQGTRLTVV.

The rearrangement uses TRBV7-2 and TRBJ2-7; 7 bases are a match to TRBD2. This CDR3 is 16 amino acids long. The ends lost 4 bases at V and 0 bases at J; junction bases unmatched: 9. Germline V CDR1 and CDR2: SGHTA, FQGNSA. CDR3 coding DNA: TGTGCCAGCAGCTGGGGGGGAGGGGCGAGCTCCTACGAGCAGTACTTC. Translating gives CASSWGGGASSYEQYF.

Only one count was recorded for this clone. V is TRBV6-7 and J is TRBJ1-5; 8 bases are a match to TRBD1. TRBV6-7 is given ORF status, its function remaining uncertain. The CDR3 has 16 amino acids. V was clipped by 7 bases and J by 6 bases; unmatched bases: 14. The CDR3 DNA reads TGTGCCAGCACCCTAACCCGGGACAGGTTCTTTCAGCCCCAGCATTTT. Its protein product is CASTLTRDRFFQPQHF.

The CDR3 sequence is CASSQCVVTSGRGEIYEQYF. The CDR3 DNA is TGTGCCAGCAGCCAATGTGTAGTAACTAGCGGAAGAGGAGAGATATACGAGCAGTACTTC. J is TRBJ2-7 and V is TRBV14; 8 nucleotides align to TRBD2. J lost 4 bases, V lost 2 bases, and 22 bases had no gene match. The CDR3 sequence is 20 residues long. The germline V gene encodes CDR1 SGHDN and CDR2 FVKESK.

J is TRBJ2-5 and V is TRBV5-1; TRBD2 agrees at 7 bases. This CDR3 region has 15 residues. V lost 5 bases, J lost 3 bases, and 10 bases stayed unmatched. Per the germline V gene, CDR1 is SGHRS and CDR2 is YFSETQ. The chain's CDR3 is CASRSLGGPEETQYF. CDR3 nucleotide sequence: TGCGCCAGCAGATCTCTGGGAGGGCCAGAAGAGACCCAGTACTTC. The entire variable domain, with the rest obtained from reference TRBV5-1 and TRBJ2-5, is as follows: KAGVTQTPRYLIKTRGQQVTLSCSPISGHRSVSWYQQTPGQGLQFLFEYFSETQRNKGNFPGRFSGRQFSNSRSEMNVSTLELGDSALYLCASRSLGGPEETQYFGPGTRLLVL.

The chain uses TRBV12-3 or TRBV12-4 and TRBJ2-7, with 7 bases aligning to TRBD1. The CDR3 is 13 residues long. V trimming: 8 bases; J trimming: 8 bases; junction bases outside the gene matches: 12. Written as DNA, the CDR3 is TGTGCCAGCTCAGGCAGGGGGTTACCTCAGCAGTACTTC. Encoded protein: CASSGRGLPQQYF.

This chain connects TRBV6-5 to TRBJ1-2; D may be TRBD1 (5 bases). Germline V lookup: CDR1 MNHEY, CDR2 SVGAGI. V lost 0 bases, J lost 8 bases, and 10 bases lay in between. The CDR3 runs to 13 residues. Here the CDR3 DNA reads TGTGCCAGCAGTTACTCAGGGGCGCAGGGCTACACCTTC. Translated: CASSYSGAQGYTF.

The J gene is TRBJ2-3, the V gene TRBV6-6; D may be TRBD1 (5 bases). This CDR3 has 16 residues. Germline lookup yields CDR1 MNHNY and CDR2 SVGAGI (reference sequence). V was clipped by 0 bases and J by 2 bases, with 12 bases between them. The CDR3 here is CASSYSGQGYTDTQYF. Here the CDR3 DNA reads TGTGCCAGCAGTTACTCTGGCCAGGGTTACACAGATACGCAGTATTTT.

The genes are TRBV7-3 and TRBJ2-7, with D possibly TRBD1 on 6 matching bases. Germline V gene data show CDR1 as SGHTA and CDR2 as FQGTGA. Between the trimmed V and J ends, which lost 0 bases and 0 bases, there was a span of 15 bases. The CDR3 extends over 17 amino acids. The DNA of the CDR3 is TGTGCCAGCAGCTTAACAGGGACACCGGGTGTCTCCTACGAGCAGTACTTC. This encodes CASSLTGTPGVSYEQYF.